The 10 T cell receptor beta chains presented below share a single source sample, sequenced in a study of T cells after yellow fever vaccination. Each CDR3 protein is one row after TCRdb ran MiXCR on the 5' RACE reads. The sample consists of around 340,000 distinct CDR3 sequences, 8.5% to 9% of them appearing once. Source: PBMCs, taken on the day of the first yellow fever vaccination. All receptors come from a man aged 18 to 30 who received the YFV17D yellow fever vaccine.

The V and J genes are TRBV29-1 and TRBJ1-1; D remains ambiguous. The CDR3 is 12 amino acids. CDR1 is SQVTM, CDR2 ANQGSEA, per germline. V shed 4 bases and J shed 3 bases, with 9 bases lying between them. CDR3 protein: CSVGPGDTEAFF. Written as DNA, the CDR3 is TGCAGCGTTGGCCCAGGTGACACTGAAGCTTTCTTT.

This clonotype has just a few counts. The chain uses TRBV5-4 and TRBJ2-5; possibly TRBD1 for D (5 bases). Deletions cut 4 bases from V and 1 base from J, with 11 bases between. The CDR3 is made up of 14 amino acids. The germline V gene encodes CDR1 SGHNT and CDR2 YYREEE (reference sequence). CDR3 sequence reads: CASSPDSRQETQYF. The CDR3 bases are TGTGCCAGCAGCCCCGACAGCCGCCAAGAGACCCAGTACTTC. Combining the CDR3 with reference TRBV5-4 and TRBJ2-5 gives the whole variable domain ETGVTQSPTHLIKTRGQQVTLRCSSQSGHNTVSWYQQALGQGPQFIFQYYREEENGRGNFPPRFSGLQFPNYSSELNVNALELDDSALYLCASSPDSRQETQYFGPGTRLLVL.

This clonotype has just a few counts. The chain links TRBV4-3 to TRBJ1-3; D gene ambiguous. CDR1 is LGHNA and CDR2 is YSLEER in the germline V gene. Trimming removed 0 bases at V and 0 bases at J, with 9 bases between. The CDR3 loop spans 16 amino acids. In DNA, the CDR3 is TGCGCCAGCAGCCAAGACAGGACGGTCTCTGGAAACACCATATATTTT. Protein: CASSQDRTVSGNTIYF.

The CDR3, as DNA: TGCGCCAGCAGCCAGTTCTCCCGGGGGCCGAGCTCCTACAATGAGCAGTTCTTC. This codes for CASSQFSRGPSSYNEQFF. The chain carries TRBV4-1 and TRBJ2-1; D tentatively fits TRBD1 or TRBD2 (6 bases each). V shed 3 bases and J shed 0 bases, with 18 bases lying between them. The CDR3 consists of 18 residues. Germline lookup yields CDR1 MGHRA and CDR2 YSYEKL.

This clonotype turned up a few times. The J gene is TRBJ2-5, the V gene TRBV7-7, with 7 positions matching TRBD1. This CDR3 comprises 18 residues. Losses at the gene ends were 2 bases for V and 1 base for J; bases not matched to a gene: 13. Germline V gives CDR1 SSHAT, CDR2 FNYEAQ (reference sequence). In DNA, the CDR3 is TGTGCCAGCAGCTTACTAGGGGGCCTCGGATCCCTCCAAGAGACCCAGTACTTC. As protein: CASSLLGGLGSLQETQYF.

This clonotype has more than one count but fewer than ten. The CDR3 protein is CASKYGTSGGKQYF. The CDR3 DNA follows: TGTGCCAGCAAGTACGGGACTAGCGGGGGGAAGCAGTACTTC. This chain connects TRBV6-5 to TRBJ2-7; 15 nucleotides match TRBD2. This CDR3 has 14 amino acids. The V and J ends lost 7 bases and 8 bases, in that order; junction bases with no gene match: 6. Germline-derived CDR1 and CDR2 are MNHEY and SVGAGI.

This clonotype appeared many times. The chain's CDR3 is CASSVDSENTEAFF. As DNA, the CDR3 is TGTGCCAGCAGCGTAGATTCAGAGAACACTGAAGCTTTCTTT. The chain carries TRBV9 and TRBJ1-1; D not resolved. Germline CDR1 SGDLS, CDR2 YYNGEE. The V and J ends lost 0 bases and 1 base respectively, with 7 bases between them. The CDR3 covers 14 residues.

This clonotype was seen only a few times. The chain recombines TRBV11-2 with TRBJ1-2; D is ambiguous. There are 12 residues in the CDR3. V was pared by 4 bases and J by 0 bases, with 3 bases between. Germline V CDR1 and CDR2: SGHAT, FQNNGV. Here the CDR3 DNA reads TGTGCCAGCAGCTGGGCTAACTATGGCTACACCTTC. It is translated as CASSWANYGYTF. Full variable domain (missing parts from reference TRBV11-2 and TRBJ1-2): EAGVAQSPRYKIIEKRQSVAFWCNPISGHATLYWYQQILGQGPKLLIQFQNNGVVDDSQLPKDRFSAERLKGVDSTLKIQPAKLEDSAVYLCASSWANYGYTFGSGTRLTVV.

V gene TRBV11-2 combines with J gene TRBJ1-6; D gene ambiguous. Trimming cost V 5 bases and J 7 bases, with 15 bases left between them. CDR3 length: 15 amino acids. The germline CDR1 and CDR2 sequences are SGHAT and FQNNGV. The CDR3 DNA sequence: TGTGCCAGCAGCCTATGGACGGTGGTGAATTCACCCCTCCACTTT. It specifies CASSLWTVVNSPLHF.

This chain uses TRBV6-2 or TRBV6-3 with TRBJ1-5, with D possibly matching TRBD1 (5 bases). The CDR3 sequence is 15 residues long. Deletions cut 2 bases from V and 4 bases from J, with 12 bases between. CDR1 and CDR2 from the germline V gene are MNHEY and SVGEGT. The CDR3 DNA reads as TGTGCCAGCAGTTACCAAGGGGTCGGAAATCAGCCCCAGCATTTT. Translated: CASSYQGVGNQPQHF.